Shown below are 20 T cell receptor beta chains from a single sample sequenced in a study of blood T cell repertoires in COVID-19. Measured with immunoSEQ multiplex PCR; TCRdb has only the in-frame clones, and not every one. This table has more than 350,000 clones, around nine tenths appearing once. The sample taken for sequencing was PBMCs or T cells enriched from blood (not recorded which). These receptors were collected from a woman aged 18-30 years who had been exposed to COVID-19.

The V and J genes are TRBV7-9 and TRBJ1-2; 9 positions match TRBD1. This CDR3 has 15 amino acids. CDR1 is SEHNR and CDR2 is FQNEAQ in the germline V gene (reference sequence). Germline trimming cut 5 bases from V and 7 bases from J; bases unmatched to any gene: 11. The CDR3 coding sequence is TGTGCCAGCAGCCCAGGGACAGGGAAGGTCAGTGGCTACACCTTC. It specifies CASSPGTGKVSGYTF. The full variable domain, its missing parts supplied by reference TRBV7-9 and TRBJ1-2, is DTGVSQNPRHKITKRGQNVTFRCDPISEHNRLYWYRQTLGQGPEFLTYFQNEAQLEKSRLLSDRFSAERPKGSFSTLEIQRTEQGDSAMYLCASSPGTGKVSGYTFGSGTRLTVV.

The V call is TRBV28, the J call TRBJ2-7; 14 bases are shared with TRBD2. V dropped 6 bases and J dropped 2; count of bases not matched to a gene: 6. The CDR3 extends over 16 amino acids. Germline CDR1 MDHEN, CDR2 SYDVKM. The CDR3 reads CASRPRLAGGPYEQYF. The CDR3 nucleotides read TGTGCCAGCAGACCCCGACTAGCGGGAGGGCCCTACGAGCAGTACTTC.

This sequence joins TRBV27 and TRBJ1-4; 9 nucleotides match TRBD1. The J segment lost 7 bases and the V segment lost 4 bases, leaving 7 bases of the junction unmatched. This CDR3 is 15 amino acids long. The germline V gene encodes CDR1 MNHEY and CDR2 SMNVEV (reference sequence). The CDR3 bases are TGTGCCAGCAGTTCACTAGGGACAGGGCGTGAAAAACTGTTTTTT. Residues: CASSSLGTGREKLFF. The whole variable domain, filled in from reference TRBV27 and TRBJ1-4, reads EAQVTQNPRYLITVTGKKLTVTCSQNMNHEYMSWYRQDPGLGLRQIYYSMNVEVTDKGDVPEGYKVSRKEKRNFPLILESPSPNQTSLYFCASSSLGTGREKLFFGSGTQLSVL.

This chain uses TRBV24-1 with TRBJ2-1; TRBD2 matches at 9 bases. Germline V gene sequence: CDR1 KGHDR, CDR2 SFDVKD. This CDR3 comprises 17 residues. J gave up 7 bases and V 0 bases, and 9 bases lay outside the gene matches. In nucleotides, the CDR3 is TGTGCCACCAGTGATTTGGGGCGGGAGGGCCCAGGAAATGAGCAGTTCTTC. This sequence encodes CATSDLGREGPGNEQFF.

This sequence joins TRBV14 and TRBJ1-4, with D perhaps matching TRBD1 (6 bases). The CDR3 runs 17 residues. CDR1 SGHDN and CDR2 FVKESK come from the germline V gene. Trimming stripped 4 bases from V and 7 bases from J, with 22 bases between. This chain's CDR3 is CASSPYPSGGRSEKLFF. CDR3 DNA sequence: TGTGCCAGCAGCCCATACCCCTCGGGGGGCCGGAGTGAAAAACTGTTTTTT.

CDR3 sequence reads: CASSLSSVNTEAFF. For the CDR3, the DNA is TGTGCCAGCAGCTTATCGTCCGTGAACACTGAAGCTTTCTTT. This sequence joins TRBV7-3 and TRBJ1-1; no clear D. The V and J ends lost 2 bases and 0 bases respectively, with 7 bases between them. The CDR3 extends over 14 amino acids. Per the germline V gene, CDR1 is SGHTA and CDR2 is FQGTGA.

In nucleotides, the CDR3 is TGCGCCAGCAGTGGCTACGACAGTCCCTACGAGCAGTACTTC. This sequence encodes CASSGYDSPYEQYF. This chain links TRBV10-1 with TRBJ2-7, with D perhaps matching TRBD1 (5 bases). The V end was cut by 4 bases, the J end by 2 bases, with 12 bases between. The CDR3 totals 14 residues. CDR1 WNHNN and CDR2 SYGVQD come from the germline V gene (reference sequence).

J is TRBJ2-5 and V is TRBV27; 10 bases are a match to TRBD2. The CDR3 runs 15 residues. Germline CDR1 MNHEY, CDR2 SMNVEV (reference sequence). V shed 8 bases, J shed 6 bases, and the junction held 12 bases outside the gene matches. As DNA, the CDR3 is TGTGCCAGCTCCTCCGCCGGGACTAGCGTCAAGACCCAGTACTTC. Encoded protein: CASSSAGTSVKTQYF.

CDR3 sequence reads: CSVRWSADNEQFF. The CDR3 DNA is TGCAGCGTTAGGTGGAGTGCTGACAATGAGCAGTTCTTC. This chain joins TRBV29-1 and TRBJ2-1; D gene uncertain. CDR1 SQVTM and CDR2 ANQGSEA come from the germline V gene. V gave up 5 bases and J gave up 5 bases, with 13 bases separating them. The CDR3 is 13 amino acids.

This chain connects TRBV28 to TRBJ2-1; 8 nucleotides match TRBD1. Germline assignment: CDR1 MDHEN and CDR2 SYDVKM. Trimming took 1 base from V and 1 from J; bases not matched to a gene: 0. The CDR3 is 15 residues long. CDR3 sequence: CASSLYRGSYNEQFF. The CDR3, as DNA: TGTGCCAGCAGTTTATACAGGGGGTCCTACAATGAGCAGTTCTTC.

The chain recombines TRBV15 with TRBJ2-7; 11 bases agree with TRBD1. Trimming took 6 bases from V and 6 from J; bases not matched to a gene: 4. The CDR3 runs 13 residues. Germline V gives CDR1 LNHNV, CDR2 YYDKDF (reference sequence). The CDR3 is CATRIGTGGEQYF. As DNA, the CDR3 is TGTGCCACCAGAATCGGGACAGGGGGCGAGCAGTACTTC.

This chain links TRBV28 with TRBJ1-1, with 11 bases matching TRBD1. The J segment lost 4 bases and the V segment lost 5 bases, leaving 9 bases of the junction unmatched. Germline lookup yields CDR1 MDHEN and CDR2 SYDVKM. This CDR3 has 16 amino acids. CDR3 region: CASSLRDRGFITEAFF. The CDR3 DNA reads TGTGCCAGCAGTCTCCGGGACAGGGGGTTTATCACTGAAGCTTTCTTT.

The chain combines TRBV28 with TRBJ1-5, with a tentative D call TRBD1 (6 bases). V lost 6 bases, J lost 2 bases, and 14 bases lay in between. Germline V lookup: CDR1 MDHEN, CDR2 SYDVKM. CDR3 length: 15 residues. Here the CDR3 reads CASRTTGIRNQPQHF. CDR3 sequence (DNA): TGTGCCAGCAGAACTACAGGGATTCGCAATCAGCCCCAGCATTTT. The full variable domain, its missing parts supplied by reference TRBV28 and TRBJ1-5, is DVKVTQSSRYLVKRTGEKVFLECVQDMDHENMFWYRQDPGLGLRLIYFSYDVKMKEKGDIPEGYSVSREKKERFSLILESASTNQTSMYLCASRTTGIRNQPQHFGDGTRLSIL.

V is TRBV25-1 and J is TRBJ1-6; a possible D gene is TRBD1 (5 bases). V lost 2 bases, J lost 1 base, and 15 bases lay in between. The CDR3 loop spans 18 amino acids. CDR1 and CDR2 from the germline V gene are MGHDK and SYGVNS. The CDR3 DNA reads as TGTGCCAGCAGTGAAACAATAGGGGTTATATCCTATAATTCACCCCTCCACTTT. It codes for CASSETIGVISYNSPLHF.

V usage is TRBV5-4 and J usage is TRBJ2-7; weak D call: TRBD2 (6 bases). V shed 3 bases and J shed 1 base, with 11 bases lying between them. From germline, CDR1 is SGHNT and CDR2 YYREEE (reference sequence). The CDR3 runs 14 residues. CDR3 in DNA: TGTGCCAGCAGCTGGGACGGAGGGTCCTACGAGCAGTACTTC. Translation: CASSWDGGSYEQYF.

The V gene is TRBV6-2 or TRBV6-3, the J gene TRBJ1-2; 7 bases map to TRBD1. CDR1 and CDR2 from the germline V gene are MNHEY and SVGEGT. Losses at the gene ends were 1 base for V and 6 bases for J; bases not matched to a gene: 8. The CDR3 contains 15 residues. The CDR3 here is CASSYWGGGGHGYTF. The CDR3 nucleotides are TGTGCCAGCAGTTACTGGGGCGGAGGGGGCCATGGCTACACCTTC.

The chain links TRBV28 to TRBJ1-3; 7 bases map to TRBD1. Germline CDR1 MDHEN, CDR2 SYDVKM. Trimming cost V 2 bases and J 1 base; bases outside gene matches: 11. CDR3 length: 18 residues. In nucleotides, the CDR3 is TGTGCCAGCAGTTTAGGGGACAGAGCCTTAAAGTCTGGAAACACCATATATTTT. Translated: CASSLGDRALKSGNTIYF.

The J gene is TRBJ2-6, the V gene TRBV4-2; tentatively, D is TRBD2 (5 bases). The CDR3 is made up of 18 amino acids. The germline V and J ends were trimmed by 2 bases and 0 bases, with 14 bases remaining between them. Germline V CDR1 and CDR2: LGHNA, YNFKEQ. The CDR3 is CASSQSPGFHSGANVLTF. CDR3 in DNA: TGTGCCAGCAGCCAATCCCCGGGATTTCACTCTGGGGCCAACGTCCTGACTTTC.

This chain uses TRBV27 with TRBJ1-5, with 9 bases lining up with TRBD1. V lost 4 bases and J lost 6; bases outside the gene matches: 4. This CDR3 has 14 amino acids. From germline, CDR1 is MNHEY and CDR2 SMNVEV (reference sequence). CDR3 coding DNA: TGTGCCAGCAGTTCCGGGACAGGGACTCAGCCCCAGCATTTT. Amino acid sequence: CASSSGTGTQPQHF.

The gene calls are TRBV7-2 and TRBJ2-7; D is unclear. The CDR3 runs to 12 residues. The V and J ends lost 4 bases and 0 bases respectively, with 4 bases between them. Germline lookup yields CDR1 SGHTA and CDR2 FQGNSA. CDR3 in amino acids: CASSWSSYEQYF. CDR3 nucleotides: TGTGCCAGCAGCTGGAGCTCCTACGAGCAGTACTTC.